This T cell receptor beta chain was recovered during a study of T cells expressing NK-cell markers. In the study overall: Repertoire data for TCR beta were derived from sorted T cells (CD3+CD56+NKG2C+, CD3+CD56+NKG2C- and CD3+CD56-NKG2C+). Sequencing covered eight donors, seven HCMV-seropositive and one seronegative. Study-wide findings and caveats: The CD3+CD56-NKG2C+ fraction of a handful of donors was also led by these clonotypes. Dominant NKG2C+ clonotypes were found to form about 1.0-7.5% of CD8+ T cells in roughly 6 donors.

For this clonotype: The antigen is undetermined.

The CDR3 spans 12 residues. TCRdb reprocessed the 5' RACE reads and reports one entry per CDR3 protein, with no DNA. Its table lists just under 150,000 distinct CDR3 sequences. The chain recombines TRBV12-3 or TRBV12-4 with TRBJ1-1; the D gene TCRdb calls, TRBD1, cannot be checked with no DNA. What was sequenced was blood T cells: a sorted CD56 or NKG2C T cell subset, CD4+ or CD8+ T cells, or bulk PBMC T cells (not recorded which). The sequence derives from a man between 18 and 29 years old in good health. The CDR3 loop is CATAQGTVEAFF.